Presented here are 13 T cell receptor beta chains from one specimen sequenced in a study of T cells in Graves' hyperthyroidism and ophthalmopathy. Amplified TCR beta CDR3 regions derived from RNA transcripts. A first-round RT-PCR of the TCR CDR3 used the HTBI primer set. TCRdb re-called the multiplex PCR reads through MiXCR, storing one row per CDR3 protein. The sample includes a few hundred thousand distinct CDR3 sequences, roughly 50% of them seen just once. Sequenced material: peripheral blood or thyroid tissue (not recorded which). The receptor set was obtained from a woman aged 18-29 years with Graves' hyperthyroidism.

This clonotype was recorded once. The chain carries TRBV29-1 and TRBJ1-2; unclear D gene. The CDR3 contains 16 residues. The V gene's germline CDR1 is SQVTM and CDR2 ANQGSEA. V lost 5 bases, J lost 1 base, and 20 bases lay in between. The CDR3 nucleotides read TGCAGCGTTTTAGCGGGGTTCGGGGATCGTAACTATGGCTACACCTTC. Translated: CSVLAGFGDRNYGYTF. The full variable domain, with the rest looked up from reference TRBV29-1 and TRBJ1-2, is SAVISQKPSRDICQRGTSLTIQCQVDSQVTMMFWYRQQPGQSLTLIATANQGSEATYESGFVIDKFPISRPNLTFSTLTVSNMSPEDSSIYLCSVLAGFGDRNYGYTFGSGTRLTVV.

CDR3: CASSLAPSGRPGELFF. For the CDR3, the DNA is TGTGCCAGCAGCTTAGCTCCTAGCGGGAGGCCCGGGGAGCTGTTTTTT. This chain connects TRBV7-9 to TRBJ2-2; 11 bases are a match to TRBD2. There are 16 residues in the CDR3. With V trimmed by 0 bases and J by 6 bases, 3 bases remained unmatched. Germline lookup yields CDR1 SEHNR and CDR2 FQNEAQ (reference sequence).

This clonotype came up once. A much larger clonotype is one base distant, so this may be a read error. This rearrangement joins TRBV4-1 to TRBJ2-7; the match to TRBD2 covers 7 bases. The CDR3 covers 14 residues. Germline CDR1 reads MGHRA; CDR2 reads YSYEKL. CDR3: CASSQGLGEGEQYF. The CDR3 nucleotides are TGTGCCAGCAGCCAAGGTCTCGGGGAGGGGGAGCAGTACTTC.

V usage is TRBV7-2 and J usage is TRBJ2-1, with D possibly TRBD2 on 5 matching bases. The V gene's germline CDR1 is SGHTA and CDR2 FQGNSA. Trimming took 3 bases from V and 5 from J, leaving 11 bases between them. The CDR3 has 14 amino acids. The CDR3 loop reads CASSLPSGNNEQFF. The CDR3, as DNA: TGTGCCAGCAGCTTGCCCTCCGGGAACAATGAGCAGTTCTTC. The full variable domain, in which reference TRBV7-2 and TRBJ2-1 provide the parts outside the CDR3, is GAGVSQSPSNKVTEKGKDVELRCDPISGHTALYWYRQSLGQGLEFLIYFQGNSAPDKSGLPSDRFSAERTGGSVSTLTIQRTQQEDSAVYLCASSLPSGNNEQFFGPGTRLTVL.

This clonotype was detected ten times or more. This chain uses TRBV10-3 with TRBJ2-7; TRBD1 might be the D (5 bases). The CDR3 spans 13 residues. Germline V gene sequence: CDR1 ENHRY, CDR2 SYGVKD. Trimming removed 10 bases at V and 2 bases at J, with 15 bases between. The CDR3 DNA reads as TGTGCCACAAGCTCGGACATGACCTACGAGCAGTACTTC. As protein: CATSSDMTYEQYF.

This clonotype was detected ten times or more. V gene TRBV19 combines with J gene TRBJ1-1; 7 nucleotides line up with TRBD1. This CDR3 is 13 amino acids long. In germline, CDR1 is LNHDA, CDR2 SQIVND (reference sequence). J gave up 5 bases and V 9 bases, and 9 bases lay outside the gene matches. DNA of the CDR3: TGTGCCAGCCAGGACAGGAGGAAAACTGAAGCTTTCTTT. This encodes CASQDRRKTEAFF.

This clonotype was detected only a few times. V is TRBV6-2 or TRBV6-3 and J is TRBJ1-4; D is perhaps TRBD1 (5 bases). CDR3 length equals 16 residues. Trimming cost V 5 bases and J 1 base, with 14 bases left between them. Germline CDR1 and CDR2: MNHEY and SVGEGT. The CDR3 protein is CASSETRQGTNEKLFF. CDR3 DNA sequence: TGTGCCAGCAGTGAAACGAGGCAGGGAACTAATGAAAAACTGTTTTTT.

Here the CDR3 reads CASSQAWGLYEQYF. CDR3 nucleotide sequence: TGCGCCAGCAGCCAAGCATGGGGGCTCTACGAGCAGTACTTC. The chain carries TRBV4-1 and TRBJ2-7; maybe TRBD1 (6 bases). CDR1 is MGHRA, CDR2 YSYEKL, per germline. This CDR3 is built from 14 residues. The V and J ends lost 1 base and 3 bases respectively, with 10 bases between them.

The chain joins TRBV7-2 to TRBJ2-7, with D possibly TRBD1 on 5 matching bases. V lost 3 bases, J lost 2 bases, and 8 bases lay in between. This CDR3 spans 13 amino acids. The germline V gene has CDR1 SGHTA and CDR2 FQGNSA. CDR3 sequence (DNA): TGTGCCAGCAGCTTTGGGGCCACCTACGAGCAGTACTTC. Encoded protein: CASSFGATYEQYF.

The chain links TRBV7-2 to TRBJ1-2; 8 positions match TRBD1. CDR1 is SGHTA, CDR2 FQGNSA, per germline. CDR3 length equals 14 residues. V lost 4 bases, J lost 7 bases, and 8 bases stayed unmatched. The CDR3 region is CASSWTGWYGGYTF. The CDR3 bases are TGTGCCAGCAGCTGGACAGGGTGGTATGGTGGCTACACCTTC.

The rearrangement joins TRBV6-1 to TRBJ1-6, with D maybe TRBD1 (5 bases). The germline gives CDR1 MNHNS, CDR2 SASEGT. V gave up 6 bases and J gave up 2 bases, with 14 bases separating them. CDR3 size: 16 residues. The CDR3 bases are TGTGCCAGCAGAGATAGCGGGGGAACCTATAATTCACCCCTCCACTTT. The encoded protein is CASRDSGGTYNSPLHF.

The V call is TRBV24-1, the J call TRBJ2-5; maybe TRBD1 (5 bases). Germline CDR1 KGHDR, CDR2 SFDVKD. V lost 0 bases, J lost 9 bases, and 13 bases lay in between. The CDR3 has 14 residues. The CDR3 reads CATSDLRTSQPQYF. For the CDR3, the DNA is TGTGCCACCAGTGATTTGCGGACAAGTCAGCCCCAGTACTTC.

The sample holds a few counts of this clonotype. The chain recombines TRBV7-9 with TRBJ2-3; either TRBD1 or TRBD2 may supply D (5 bases each). The V gene's germline CDR1 is SEHNR and CDR2 FQNEAQ (reference sequence). With 3 bases removed from V and 5 bases from J, the gap between germline ends came to 12 bases. This CDR3 is built from 14 residues. The CDR3 is CASSFTGTEDTQYF. In DNA, the CDR3 is TGTGCCAGCAGCTTTACCGGGACGGAAGATACGCAGTATTTT. The full variable domain, its missing parts supplied by reference TRBV7-9 and TRBJ2-3, is DTGVSQNPRHKITKRGQNVTFRCDPISEHNRLYWYRQTLGQGPEFLTYFQNEAQLEKSRLLSDRFSAERPKGSFSTLEIQRTEQGDSAMYLCASSFTGTEDTQYFGPGTRLTVL.